These 18 T cell receptor beta chains share one sample of origin, sequenced in a study of T cells in localized non-small cell lung cancer. Using immunoSEQ multiplex PCR, the repertoire was profiled, and TCRdb retains in-frame clones only, with some absent. The table has 30,000 to 40,000 clones, about 80% seen once; the top ten hold around 33%. The sample here was peripheral blood, taken before any cancer treatment. These receptors were collected from a male donor older than 55 with stage II squamous cell lung carcinoma.

The chain uses TRBV2 and TRBJ1-1; D gene unclear. Germline CDR1 and CDR2: SNHLY and FYNNEI. Trimming pared 5 bases from V and 8 bases from J, leaving 15 bases between. This CDR3 is 13 amino acids long. The CDR3 reads CASSRAVLLEAFF. DNA for the CDR3: TGTGCCAGCAGTAGGGCAGTCCTTTTGGAAGCTTTCTTT.

The V call is TRBV6-5, the J call TRBJ1-3; D not certain. Germline CDR1 and CDR2: MNHEY and SVGAGI. With 6 bases removed from V and 3 bases from J, the gap between germline ends came to 12 bases. This CDR3 spans 14 amino acids. CDR3 in amino acids: CASSLGFVGNTIYF. The CDR3 nucleotides read TGTGCCAGCAGCTTGGGGTTTGTTGGAAACACCATATATTTT.

This clone has just a few counts. V gene TRBV7-8 combines with J gene TRBJ1-1, with D possibly being TRBD1 (5 bases). The CDR3 consists of 13 residues. Germline assignment: CDR1 SGHVS and CDR2 FQNEAQ. The V and J ends lost 5 bases and 2 bases respectively, with 9 bases between them. The CDR3 DNA follows: TGTGCCAGCAGCCCAGGACAAAACACTGAAGCTTTCTTT. It codes for CASSPGQNTEAFF.

This clone was detected once. This chain uses TRBV29-1 with TRBJ1-1, with 7 bases fitting TRBD1. The CDR3 has 13 residues. V gave up 6 bases and J gave up 5 bases; unmatched junction bases: 9. Germline lookup yields CDR1 SQVTM and CDR2 ANQGSEA. This chain's CDR3 is CSVGEGAITEAFF. The DNA for the CDR3 is TGCAGCGTCGGAGAGGGGGCGATTACTGAAGCTTTCTTT.

The J gene is TRBJ2-4, the V gene TRBV27; a possible D gene is TRBD1 (6 bases). The germline V gene encodes CDR1 MNHEY and CDR2 SMNVEV (reference sequence). The CDR3 length is 14 residues. V gave up 5 bases and J gave up 4 bases, with 12 bases separating them. CDR3 sequence reads: CASSKTGFKNIQYF. DNA for the CDR3: TGTGCCAGCAGTAAGACAGGTTTTAAAAACATTCAGTACTTC.

The chain uses TRBV4-2 and TRBJ1-2; possible D gene TRBD1, 5 bases. Trimming left V 1 base short and J 8 bases short, with 11 bases between. Germline CDR1 and CDR2: LGHNA and YNFKEQ. This CDR3 comprises 13 residues. CDR3 sequence (DNA): TGTGCCAGCAGCCAAGTTGGGCAGGGCGGCTACACCTTC. It translates to CASSQVGQGGYTF.

The chain couples TRBV11-2 to TRBJ1-3; no definite D call. Trimming cost V 6 bases and J 0 bases, with 6 bases left between them. The CDR3 covers 13 residues. The germline V gene has CDR1 SGHAT and CDR2 FQNNGV. The CDR3 DNA sequence: TGTGCCAGCAGGGAGGGCTCTGGAAACACCATATATTTT. This codes for CASREGSGNTIYF.

The rearrangement links TRBV18 to TRBJ1-6; 9 bases map to TRBD1. Germline CDR1 reads KGHSH; CDR2 reads LQKENI. V lost 2 bases to trimming and J lost 9 bases; unmatched junction nucleotides: 2. This CDR3 contains 14 residues. The CDR3 DNA reads as TGTGCCAGCTCACCAGAGGGACAGGGTTCACCCCTCCACTTT. This translates into CASSPEGQGSPLHF.

This clone came up a few times. The chain joins TRBV9 to TRBJ2-5; D unresolved. There are 13 residues in the CDR3. V was pared by 0 bases and J by 5 bases, with 8 bases between. CDR1 SGDLS and CDR2 YYNGEE come from the germline V gene. In nucleotides, the CDR3 is TGTGCCAGCAGCGTAGGAGGATGGGAGACCCAGTACTTC. Translation: CASSVGGWETQYF.

The CDR3 is CASSLVLGQGFHEQYF. CDR3 bases: TGCGCCAGCAGCTTGGTTCTTGGACAGGGTTTCCACGAGCAGTACTTC. The V and J genes are TRBV5-1 and TRBJ2-7, with 8 bases aligning to TRBD1. Germline lookup yields CDR1 SGHRS and CDR2 YFSETQ. There are 16 residues in the CDR3. Trimming took 0 bases from V and 5 from J; bases not matched to a gene: 10.

The J gene is TRBJ2-5, the V gene TRBV4-1; 7 bases are shared with TRBD1. The V gene end was trimmed by 4 bases and the J gene end by 2 bases; junction bases not matched to a gene: 4. Germline CDR1 and CDR2: MGHRA and YSYEKL. CDR3 length: 14 amino acids. The CDR3 nucleotides read TGCGCCAGCAGCCGACAGGGCGGACAAGAGACCCAGTACTTC. Translated, it gives CASSRQGGQETQYF.

This clone has more than one count but fewer than ten. A junction boundary mismatches the germline segment, possibly from a read error. The chain is built from TRBV9 and TRBJ1-3; D call uncertain. Germline V CDR1 and CDR2: SGDLS, YYNGEE. This CDR3 has 13 amino acids. The DNA for the CDR3 is TGTGCCAGCAGCGTAGCTACGGAGTCCTCCCCTCATTTT. Translating it yields CASSVATESSPHF.

The table lists this clone with many counts. The V and J genes are TRBV27 and TRBJ1-1; D might be TRBD1 (5 bases). Trimming shortened V by 3 bases and J by 0 bases, and 14 bases separated the two germline ends. CDR3 size: 16 residues. Per germline, CDR1 MNHEY and CDR2 SMNVEV (reference sequence). The CDR3 DNA reads as TGTGCCAGCAGTTTCCAGGGATCCCCTATGAACACTGAAGCTTTCTTT. As protein: CASSFQGSPMNTEAFF.

This chain uses TRBV5-1 with TRBJ1-2; D gene ambiguous. This CDR3 region has 12 residues. V gave up 2 bases and J gave up 2 bases, with 4 bases separating them. Germline V gene lookup returns CDR1 SGHRS and CDR2 YFSETQ. The CDR3 here is CASSFSNYGYTF. The DNA of the CDR3 is TGCGCCAGCAGCTTTTCCAACTATGGCTACACCTTC.

This chain joins TRBV9 and TRBJ1-4; D uncertain. V lost 2 bases to trimming and J lost 8 bases, with 13 bases between them. CDR1 and CDR2 from the germline V gene are SGDLS and YYNGEE. This CDR3 spans 14 amino acids. This CDR3 reads CASSVGPTYEKLFF. For the CDR3, the DNA is TGTGCCAGCAGCGTTGGCCCGACTTACGAAAAACTGTTTTTT.

The gene calls are TRBV6-5 and TRBJ1-1; D is perhaps TRBD1 (6 bases). V was trimmed by 6 bases and J by 1 base, leaving 15 bases between them. The CDR3 is 15 amino acids. Germline V lookup: CDR1 MNHEY, CDR2 SVGAGI. DNA for the CDR3: TGTGCCAGCAGGACGGCGGGGGCCGAGAACACTGAAGCTTTCTTT. Protein sequence: CASRTAGAENTEAFF.

This clone was detected only once. The chain couples TRBV27 to TRBJ2-7; TRBD2 matches at 7 bases. Germline V gene lookup returns CDR1 MNHEY and CDR2 SMNVEV (reference sequence). The CDR3 loop spans 14 amino acids. With 5 bases clipped from V and 4 bases from J, the junction kept 8 bases outside the gene matches. CDR3 loop: CASSPQRGEYEQYF. CDR3 coding DNA: TGTGCCAGCAGTCCGCAACGGGGGGAGTACGAGCAGTACTTC.

The rearrangement joins TRBV6-1 to TRBJ1-5; D is undetermined. V was cut by 2 bases and J by 3 bases, with 11 bases left in between. The CDR3 extends over 15 amino acids. Germline V gene lookup returns CDR1 MNHNS and CDR2 SASEGT. CDR3 nucleotide sequence: TGTGCCAGCAGTGAAAAAAGACATCCCAATCAGCCCCAGCATTTT. This codes for CASSEKRHPNQPQHF.